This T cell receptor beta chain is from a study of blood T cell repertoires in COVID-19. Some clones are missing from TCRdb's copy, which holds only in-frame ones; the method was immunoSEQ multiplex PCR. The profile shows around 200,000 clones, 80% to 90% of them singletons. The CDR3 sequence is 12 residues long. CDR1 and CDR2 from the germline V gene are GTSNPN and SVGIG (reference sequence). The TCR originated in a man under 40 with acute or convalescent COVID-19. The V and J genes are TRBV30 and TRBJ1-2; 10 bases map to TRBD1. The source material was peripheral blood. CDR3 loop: CVGGQGNYGYTF. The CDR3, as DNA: TGTGTGGGGGGACAGGGGAACTATGGCTACACCTTC.